Below are 23 T cell receptor beta chains sequenced from a single sample in a study of T cells in Graves' hyperthyroidism and ophthalmopathy. RNA transcripts provided the source from which TCR beta CDR3 regions were amplified. HTBI primers were used for first-round RT-PCR of the TCR CDR3. TCRdb used MiXCR to reprocess the multiplex PCR reads, holding one entry per CDR3 protein. The sample has around 500,000 distinct CDR3 sequences, less than 15% seen once; the top ten hold approximately 15%. Source material: blood. The source is a woman in her 40s with Graves' hyperthyroidism.

This clonotype occurred many times. J is TRBJ2-1 and V is TRBV7-3; TRBD2 might be the D (6 bases). With 5 bases removed from V and 2 bases from J, the gap between germline ends came to 22 bases. The CDR3 is made up of 18 amino acids. Germline CDR1 reads SGHTA; CDR2 reads FQGTGA. This CDR3 is CASSPAGGTIPTYNEQFF. CDR3 in DNA: TGTGCCAGCAGCCCCGCCGGAGGGACCATCCCAACCTACAATGAGCAGTTCTTC.

On this clonotype: Germline and junction disagree at one end, which may indicate a read error. The chain recombines TRBV12-3 or TRBV12-4 with TRBJ1-5; D is perhaps TRBD1 (5 bases). The CDR3 length is 14 residues. The CDR3 here is CASSSTGDNQPKHF. The CDR3 DNA reads as TGTGCCAGCAGCTCAACAGGAGACAATCAGCCCAAGCATTTT.

This clonotype was seen repeatedly, ten times or more. The chain links TRBV5-1 to TRBJ2-6; 12 nucleotides align to TRBD2. The trim removed 0 bases at V and 3 bases at J, leaving 1 base unmatched. This CDR3 comprises 17 residues. Germline loops: CDR1 SGHRS, CDR2 YFSETQ. The CDR3 loop reads CASSLGLAGVGANVLTF. The CDR3 bases are TGCGCCAGCAGCTTGGGACTAGCGGGAGTTGGGGCCAACGTCCTGACTTTC.

This chain connects TRBV9 to TRBJ2-1, with D possibly TRBD2 on 6 matching bases. Germline V gene sequence: CDR1 SGDLS, CDR2 YYNGEE. The length of the CDR3 is 13 residues. The V end was cut by 4 bases, the J end by 6 bases, with 11 bases between. The CDR3, as DNA: TGTGCCAGCAGCCTGGGACTGATCAATGAGCAGTTCTTC. Its protein is CASSLGLINEQFF.

In its sample, this clonotype was seen many times. The rearrangement joins TRBV7-3 to TRBJ2-7; 7 bases are a match to TRBD2. Germline lookup yields CDR1 SGHTA and CDR2 FQGTGA. The trim removed 1 base at V and 3 bases at J, leaving 6 bases unmatched. There are 15 residues in the CDR3. The CDR3 sequence is CASSLIGGSNYEQYF. CDR3 DNA sequence: TGTGCCAGCAGCTTAATCGGCGGGAGTAACTACGAGCAGTACTTC.

This rearrangement joins TRBV7-2 to TRBJ2-7; no reliable D call. This CDR3 is 16 amino acids long. The germline V and J ends were trimmed by 5 bases and 3 bases, with 20 bases remaining between them. From germline, CDR1 is SGHTA and CDR2 FQGNSA. As DNA, the CDR3 is TGTGCCAGCAGCCCAAAGCCGTACAGTAAGTACTACGAGCAGTACTTC. Translating it yields CASSPKPYSKYYEQYF.

This clonotype appeared many times. The chain carries TRBV27 and TRBJ1-2; possible D gene TRBD1, 5 bases. V was shortened by 2 bases and J by 1 base, with 11 bases between the two germline ends. The CDR3 loop spans 15 amino acids. Looked up from germline, CDR1 is MNHEY and CDR2 is SMNVEV (reference sequence). CDR3 in DNA: TGTGCCAGCAGTTTAAAGGGGTCGGTTAACTATGGCTACACCTTC. Protein: CASSLKGSVNYGYTF.

This clonotype was seen ten or more times. This chain connects TRBV25-1 to TRBJ2-1, with unresolved D. Trimming stripped 5 bases from V and 2 bases from J, with 13 bases between. Germline loops: CDR1 MGHDK, CDR2 SYGVNS. The CDR3 length is 15 residues. As DNA, the CDR3 is TGTGCCAGCAGTACCACTGGCGGAGCCTACAATGAGCAGTTCTTC. Its translation: CASSTTGGAYNEQFF.

There are many counts of this clonotype. The rearrangement links TRBV5-6 to TRBJ2-3; D is possibly TRBD1 (6 bases). CDR1 and CDR2 from the germline V gene are SGHDT and YYEEEE. This CDR3 comprises 17 residues. Trimming shortened V by 1 base and J by 1 base, and 16 bases separated the two germline ends. CDR3 residues: CASSLPLFGGGTDTQYF. The CDR3 DNA is TGTGCCAGCAGCTTGCCCCTTTTTGGGGGCGGCACAGATACGCAGTATTTT. Using reference TRBV5-6 and TRBJ2-3 for the parts outside the CDR3, the full variable domain is DAGVTQSPTHLIKTRGQQVTLRCSPKSGHDTVSWYQQALGQGPQFIFQYYEEEERQRGNFPDRFSGHQFPNYSSELNVNALLLGDSALYLCASSLPLFGGGTDTQYFGPGTRLTVL.

This clonotype was observed at least ten times. V is TRBV12-3 or TRBV12-4 and J is TRBJ1-2; D gene uncertain. This CDR3 region has 13 residues. V was trimmed by 3 bases and J by 7 bases, leaving 12 bases between them. The CDR3 DNA reads as TGTGCCAGCAGTTTGACGCGGCGGGGTGGCTACACCTTC. Translating gives CASSLTRRGGYTF.

V usage is TRBV9 and J usage is TRBJ1-2; tentative D call: TRBD1 (5 bases). Germline V gene data show CDR1 as SGDLS and CDR2 as YYNGEE. The CDR3 totals 13 residues. Between the trimmed V and J ends, which lost 2 bases and 7 bases, there was a span of 12 bases. The CDR3 region has the DNA TGTGCCAGCAGCGTCGTTCAGGGACGTGGCTACACCTTC. Residues: CASSVVQGRGYTF.

The V call is TRBV7-9, the J call TRBJ2-3; 12 bases agree with TRBD2. With V trimmed by 5 bases and J by 4 bases, 4 bases remained unmatched. The CDR3 consists of 15 residues. CDR1 SEHNR and CDR2 FQNEAQ come from the germline V gene (reference sequence). The CDR3 here is CASSMTSGSADTQYF. CDR3 bases: TGTGCCAGCAGCATGACTAGCGGGAGTGCAGATACGCAGTATTTT.

This clonotype was observed at least ten times. The genes are TRBV11-2 and TRBJ2-2; the D gene is possibly TRBD1 (5 bases). Germline CDR1 is SGHAT and CDR2 is FQNNGV. V dropped 6 bases and J dropped 0 bases, with 11 bases sitting between them. The CDR3 has 15 residues. The CDR3 nucleotides are TGTGCCAGCAGGGGGTGGGGCGCGAACACCGGGGAGCTGTTTTTT. Translating gives CASRGWGANTGELFF.

The table lists this clonotype with many counts. The chain employs TRBV3-1 and TRBJ1-5; TRBD1 is a possible D gene (5 bases). Trimming pared 2 bases from V and 6 bases from J, leaving 8 bases between. The CDR3 is 13 amino acids. The germline V gene encodes CDR1 LGHDT and CDR2 YNNKEL (reference sequence). The DNA of the CDR3 is TGTGCCAGCAGCCAAAGGGGCGGTCAGCCCCAGCATTTT. This gives the protein CASSQRGGQPQHF.

The table lists this clonotype with many counts. CDR3 region: CASSSPGRREGTSGRAYNEQFF. The DNA for the CDR3 is TGTGCCAGCAGCTCCCCGGGACGGAGGGAGGGGACTAGCGGGAGGGCCTACAATGAGCAGTTCTTC. The V gene is TRBV7-2, the J gene TRBJ2-1, with TRBD2 matching 16 bases. This CDR3 has 22 amino acids. CDR1 and CDR2 (germline): SGHTA, FQGNSA. V lost 4 bases, J lost 2 bases, and 17 bases stayed unmatched. The entire variable domain, with the rest obtained from reference TRBV7-2 and TRBJ2-1, is as follows: GAGVSQSPSNKVTEKGKDVELRCDPISGHTALYWYRQSLGQGLEFLIYFQGNSAPDKSGLPSDRFSAERTGGSVSTLTIQRTQQEDSAVYLCASSSPGRREGTSGRAYNEQFFGPGTRLTVL.

Many counts were recorded for this clonotype. The chain has TRBV29-1 and TRBJ2-7; D unclear. CDR1 SQVTM and CDR2 ANQGSEA come from the germline V gene. The CDR3 is 11 amino acids. With 5 bases removed from V and 2 bases from J, the gap between germline ends came to 7 bases. Here the CDR3 reads CSVISAYEQYF. CDR3 coding DNA: TGCAGCGTTATAAGCGCCTACGAGCAGTACTTC.

This clonotype was seen repeatedly, ten times or more. V and J are TRBV27 and TRBJ1-5; TRBD1 might be the D (5 bases). The ends were cut back, 11 bases at V and 0 bases at J, with 17 bases in the middle. The CDR3 consists of 15 residues. Per the germline V gene, CDR1 is MNHEY and CDR2 is SMNVEV (reference sequence). CDR3 residues: CAPGERDVSNQPQHF. Written as DNA, the CDR3 is TGTGCCCCCGGGGAGAGGGACGTTAGCAATCAGCCCCAGCATTTT.

The chain employs TRBV6-2 or TRBV6-3 and TRBJ1-1; tentative D call: TRBD1 (6 bases). The CDR3 spans 15 residues. Between the trimmed V and J ends, which lost 8 bases and 3 bases, there was a span of 19 bases. Germline lookup yields CDR1 MNHEY and CDR2 SVGEGT. CDR3 DNA: TGTGCCAGCGGGAAACAGGGCGTGAGGGACACTGAAGCTTTCTTT. It encodes CASGKQGVRDTEAFF.

This clonotype has a count of ten or more. The CDR3 protein is CASRKKGHEEETQYF. In DNA form, the CDR3 reads TGTGCCAGCAGGAAAAAGGGACACGAGGAAGAGACCCAGTACTTC. The genes are TRBV6-1 and TRBJ2-5; D perhaps matches TRBD1 (6 bases). The V gene's germline CDR1 is MNHNS and CDR2 SASEGT. This CDR3 comprises 15 residues. V was clipped by 6 bases and J by 3 bases, with 17 bases between them.

This clonotype was seen ten or more times. The V gene is TRBV7-9, the J gene TRBJ2-3; 12 bases line up with TRBD2. The CDR3 is 16 amino acids. Germline assignment: CDR1 SEHNR and CDR2 FQNEAQ (reference sequence). Trimming at V came to 4 bases and at J to 3 bases, leaving 5 bases not matched to a gene. The CDR3: CASSWTSGIGTDTQYF. The CDR3 DNA reads TGTGCCAGCAGCTGGACTAGCGGGATTGGGACAGATACGCAGTATTTT.

Concerning this clonotype itself: This may be a read error: a much more frequent sequence differs by one nucleotide. The chain carries TRBV30 and TRBJ2-7; D is ambiguous. The CDR3 covers 12 residues. Trimming left V 6 bases short and J 7 bases short, with 16 bases between. Per germline, CDR1 GTSNPN and CDR2 SVGIG (reference sequence). In DNA, the CDR3 is TGTGCCTGTGGGTCCTCGGTGGGGGAGCAGTACTTC. Encoded protein: CACGSSVGEQYF.

This sequence joins TRBV3-1 and TRBJ2-5; 11 nucleotides line up with TRBD2. From germline, CDR1 is LGHDT and CDR2 YNNKEL (reference sequence). The CDR3 spans 12 residues. V was clipped by 10 bases and J by 6 bases; unmatched bases: 4. The CDR3, as DNA: TGTGCCACGACTAGCGGGATGCAGACCCAGTACTTC. Protein product: CATTSGMQTQYF.

This clonotype was observed many times. The chain carries TRBV6-1 and TRBJ1-1; D remains unclear. Trimming took off 3 bases at V and 0 bases at J, with 14 bases between the two ends. The V gene's germline CDR1 is MNHNS and CDR2 SASEGT. This CDR3 region has 16 residues. The CDR3 loop reads CASSESPVTVNTEAFF. Here the CDR3 DNA reads TGTGCCAGCAGTGAGTCCCCTGTGACGGTGAACACTGAAGCTTTCTTT.